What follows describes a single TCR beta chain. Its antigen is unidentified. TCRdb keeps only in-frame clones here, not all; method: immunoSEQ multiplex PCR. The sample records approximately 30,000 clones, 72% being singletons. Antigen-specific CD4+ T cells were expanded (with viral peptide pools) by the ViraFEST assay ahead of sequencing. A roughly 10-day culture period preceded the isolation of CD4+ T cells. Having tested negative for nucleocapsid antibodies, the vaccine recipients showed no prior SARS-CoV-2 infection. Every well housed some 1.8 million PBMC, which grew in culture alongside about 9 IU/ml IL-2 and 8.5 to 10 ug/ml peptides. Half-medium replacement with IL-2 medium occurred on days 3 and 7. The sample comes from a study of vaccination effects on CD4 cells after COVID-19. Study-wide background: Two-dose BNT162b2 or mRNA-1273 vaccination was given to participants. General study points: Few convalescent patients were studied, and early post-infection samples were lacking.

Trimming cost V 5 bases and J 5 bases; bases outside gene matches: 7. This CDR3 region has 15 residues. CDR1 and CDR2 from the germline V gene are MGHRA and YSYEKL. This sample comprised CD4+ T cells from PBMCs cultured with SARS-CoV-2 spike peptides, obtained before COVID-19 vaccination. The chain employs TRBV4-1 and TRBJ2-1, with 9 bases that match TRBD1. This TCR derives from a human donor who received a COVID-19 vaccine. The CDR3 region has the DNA TGCGCCAGCAGCGCTCCGGGACAGGGAAACAATGAGCAGTTCTTC. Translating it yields CASSAPGQGNNEQFF.